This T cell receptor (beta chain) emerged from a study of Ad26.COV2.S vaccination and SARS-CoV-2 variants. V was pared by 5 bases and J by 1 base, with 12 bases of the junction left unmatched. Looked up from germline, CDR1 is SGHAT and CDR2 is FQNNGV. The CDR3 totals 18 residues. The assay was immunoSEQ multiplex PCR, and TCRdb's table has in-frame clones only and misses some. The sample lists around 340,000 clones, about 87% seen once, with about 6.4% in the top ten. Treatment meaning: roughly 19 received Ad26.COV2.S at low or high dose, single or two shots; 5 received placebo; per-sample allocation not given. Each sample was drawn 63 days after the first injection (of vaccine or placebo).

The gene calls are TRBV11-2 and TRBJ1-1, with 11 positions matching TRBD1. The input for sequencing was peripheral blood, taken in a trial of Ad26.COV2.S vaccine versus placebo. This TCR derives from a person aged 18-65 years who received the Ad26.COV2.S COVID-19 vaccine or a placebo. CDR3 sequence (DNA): TGTGCCAGCAGCCACCGGGGACAGGGGGGCATTAAGAACACTGAAGCTTTCTTT. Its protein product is CASSHRGQGGIKNTEAFF.